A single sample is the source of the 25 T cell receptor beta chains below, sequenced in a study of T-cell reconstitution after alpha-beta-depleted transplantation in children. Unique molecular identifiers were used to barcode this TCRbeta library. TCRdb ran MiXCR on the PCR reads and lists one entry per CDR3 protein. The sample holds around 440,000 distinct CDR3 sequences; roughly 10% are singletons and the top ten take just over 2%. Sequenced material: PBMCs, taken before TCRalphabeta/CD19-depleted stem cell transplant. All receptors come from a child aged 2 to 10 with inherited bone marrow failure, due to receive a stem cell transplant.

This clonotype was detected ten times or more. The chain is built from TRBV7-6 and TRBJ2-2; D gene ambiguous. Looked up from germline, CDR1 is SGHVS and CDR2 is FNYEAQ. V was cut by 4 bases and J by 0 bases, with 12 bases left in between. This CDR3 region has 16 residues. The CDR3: CASSWTGGSNTGELFF. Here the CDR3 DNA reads TGTGCCAGCAGCTGGACGGGTGGGTCGAACACCGGGGAGCTGTTTTTT.

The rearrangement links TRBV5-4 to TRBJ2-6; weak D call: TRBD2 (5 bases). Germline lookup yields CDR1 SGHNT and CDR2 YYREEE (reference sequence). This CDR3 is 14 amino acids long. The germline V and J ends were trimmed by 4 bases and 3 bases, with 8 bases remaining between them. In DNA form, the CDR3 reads TGTGCCAGCAGCCGAGGAGGTGGGGCCAACGTCCTGACTTTC. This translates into CASSRGGGANVLTF.

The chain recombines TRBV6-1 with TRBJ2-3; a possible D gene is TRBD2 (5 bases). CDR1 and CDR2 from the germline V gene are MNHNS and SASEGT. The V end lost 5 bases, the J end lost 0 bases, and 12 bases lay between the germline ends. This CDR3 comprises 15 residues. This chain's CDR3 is CASSRAGASTDTQYF. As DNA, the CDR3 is TGTGCCAGCAGTCGTGCGGGTGCTAGCACAGATACGCAGTATTTT.

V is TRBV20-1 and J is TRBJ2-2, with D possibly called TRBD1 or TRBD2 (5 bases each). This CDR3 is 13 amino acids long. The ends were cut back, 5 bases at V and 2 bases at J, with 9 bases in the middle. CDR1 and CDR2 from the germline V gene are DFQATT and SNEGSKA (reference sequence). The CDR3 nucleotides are TGCAGTGCTGGGACGCCTAACACCGGGGAGCTGTTTTTT. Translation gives CSAGTPNTGELFF.

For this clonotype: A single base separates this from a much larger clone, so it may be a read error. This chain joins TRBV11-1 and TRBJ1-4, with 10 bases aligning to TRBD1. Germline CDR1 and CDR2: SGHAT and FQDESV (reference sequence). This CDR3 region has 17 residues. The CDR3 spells CASSSKTGGASKEKLFF. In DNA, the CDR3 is TGTGCCAGCAGCTCGAAGACAGGGGGCGCGTCTAAAGAAAAACTGTTTTTT.

Here the CDR3 DNA reads TGCGCCAGCAGCGCCCGAGAGGGTTTCGGAGATACGCAGTATTTT. Residues: CASSAREGFGDTQYF. V is TRBV5-1 and J is TRBJ2-3; tentative D call: TRBD2 (5 bases). Germline V gives CDR1 SGHRS, CDR2 YFSETQ. This CDR3 contains 15 residues. Trimming removed 4 bases at V and 5 bases at J, with 17 bases between. The variable domain in full, with the rest retrieved from reference TRBV5-1 and TRBJ2-3, is KAGVTQTPRYLIKTRGQQVTLSCSPISGHRSVSWYQQTPGQGLQFLFEYFSETQRNKGNFPGRFSGRQFSNSRSEMNVSTLELGDSALYLCASSAREGFGDTQYFGPGTRLTVL.

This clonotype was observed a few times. The CDR3 nucleotides are TGTGCCAGCAGGCCACTTGCCCCCTACGAGCAGTACTTC. This codes for CASRPLAPYEQYF. The V call is TRBV6-1, the J call TRBJ2-7, with no clear D. Trimming pared 6 bases from V and 2 bases from J, leaving 11 bases between. The CDR3 contains 13 residues. Germline V gene data show CDR1 as MNHNS and CDR2 as SASEGT.

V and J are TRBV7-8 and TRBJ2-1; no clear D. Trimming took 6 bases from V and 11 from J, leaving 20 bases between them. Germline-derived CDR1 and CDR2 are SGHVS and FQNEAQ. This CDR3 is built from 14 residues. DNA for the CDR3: TGTGCCAGCAGTTTTTCGAAGGGTCCCCAAAAGCAGTTCTTC. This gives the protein CASSFSKGPQKQFF.

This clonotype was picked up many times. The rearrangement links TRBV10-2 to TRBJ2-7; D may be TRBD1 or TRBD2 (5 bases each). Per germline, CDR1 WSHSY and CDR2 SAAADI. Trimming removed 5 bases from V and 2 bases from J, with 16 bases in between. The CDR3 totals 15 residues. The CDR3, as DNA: TGCGCCAGCAGTCTCCGGGACCTTACTGCCTACGAGCAGTACTTC. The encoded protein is CASSLRDLTAYEQYF.

The CDR3 spells CASSLPPGTGRNEQFF. CDR3 sequence (DNA): TGTGCCAGCAGTCTCCCCCCCGGGACAGGGAGGAATGAGCAGTTCTTC. V is TRBV27 and J is TRBJ2-1; TRBD1 matches 9 bases. The V and J ends lost 5 bases and 7 bases, in that order; junction bases with no gene match: 12. Germline V lookup: CDR1 MNHEY, CDR2 SMNVEV (reference sequence). CDR3 length equals 16 residues.

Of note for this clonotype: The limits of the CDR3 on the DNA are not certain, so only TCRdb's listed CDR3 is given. CDR3: CSAQMSLAGGYNEQFF. The gene calls are TRBV20-1 and TRBJ2-1; the table names TRBD2, a call not compared with the DNA. Inclusive of both ends, the CDR3 amounts to 16 amino acids. In germline, CDR1 is DFQATT, CDR2 SNEGSKA (reference sequence).

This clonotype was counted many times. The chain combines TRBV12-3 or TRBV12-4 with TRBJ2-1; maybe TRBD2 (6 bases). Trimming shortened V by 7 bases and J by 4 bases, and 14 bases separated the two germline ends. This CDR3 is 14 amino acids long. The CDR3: CASTLRGGYNEQFF. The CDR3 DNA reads TGTGCCAGCACCTTACGGGGAGGATACAATGAGCAGTTCTTC.

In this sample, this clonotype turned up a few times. The CDR3 loop is CASSPPAQNYGGYTF. CDR3 bases: TGTGCCAGCTCACCACCGGCACAGAATTACGGTGGCTACACCTTC. This chain uses TRBV18 with TRBJ1-2; no clear D. The CDR3 is 15 residues long. Trimming left V 0 bases short and J 7 bases short, with 15 bases between. CDR1 KGHSH and CDR2 LQKENI come from the germline V gene.

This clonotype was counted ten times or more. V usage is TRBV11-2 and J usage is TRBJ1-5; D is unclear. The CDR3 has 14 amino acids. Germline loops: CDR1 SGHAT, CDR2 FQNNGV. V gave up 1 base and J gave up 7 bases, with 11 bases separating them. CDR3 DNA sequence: TGTGCCAGCAGCTTAGGCAGACCGGGGCAGCCCCAGCATTTT. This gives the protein CASSLGRPGQPQHF.

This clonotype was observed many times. The CDR3 loop reads CASSLETGGEETQYF. In nucleotides, the CDR3 is TGCGCCAGCAGCTTGGAAACAGGAGGGGAAGAGACCCAGTACTTC. The V and J genes are TRBV5-1 and TRBJ2-5, with D possibly matching TRBD2 (6 bases). The germline V gene encodes CDR1 SGHRS and CDR2 YFSETQ. The CDR3 is 15 residues long. Trimming removed 0 bases from V and 3 bases from J, with 12 bases in between.

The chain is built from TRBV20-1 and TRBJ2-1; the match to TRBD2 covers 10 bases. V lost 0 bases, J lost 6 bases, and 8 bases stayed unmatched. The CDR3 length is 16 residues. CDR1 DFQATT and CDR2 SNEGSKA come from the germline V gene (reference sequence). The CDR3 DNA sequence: TGCAGTGCTAGAGATCGGCGACTAGCGGGCTCCAATGAGCAGTTCTTC. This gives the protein CSARDRRLAGSNEQFF.

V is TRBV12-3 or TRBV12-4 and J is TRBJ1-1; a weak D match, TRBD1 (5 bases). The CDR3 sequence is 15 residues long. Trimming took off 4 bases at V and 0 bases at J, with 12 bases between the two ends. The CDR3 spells CASSSLRQMNTEAFF. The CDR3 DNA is TGTGCCAGCAGTTCACTAAGACAGATGAACACTGAAGCTTTCTTT.

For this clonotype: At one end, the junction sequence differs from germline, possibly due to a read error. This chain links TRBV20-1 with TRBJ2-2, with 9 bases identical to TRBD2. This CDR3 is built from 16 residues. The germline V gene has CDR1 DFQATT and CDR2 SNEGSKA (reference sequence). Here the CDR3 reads CCARSGRWANTGELFF. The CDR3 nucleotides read TGCTGTGCTCGGAGCGGGAGGTGGGCGAACACCGGGGAGCTGTTTTTT.

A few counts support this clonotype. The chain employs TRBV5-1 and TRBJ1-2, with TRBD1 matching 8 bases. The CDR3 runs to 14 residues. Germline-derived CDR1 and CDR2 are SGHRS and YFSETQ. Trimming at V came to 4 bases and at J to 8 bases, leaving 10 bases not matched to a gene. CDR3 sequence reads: CASSAEPGGGGYTF. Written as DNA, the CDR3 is TGCGCCAGCAGCGCGGAACCAGGGGGCGGCGGCTACACCTTC.

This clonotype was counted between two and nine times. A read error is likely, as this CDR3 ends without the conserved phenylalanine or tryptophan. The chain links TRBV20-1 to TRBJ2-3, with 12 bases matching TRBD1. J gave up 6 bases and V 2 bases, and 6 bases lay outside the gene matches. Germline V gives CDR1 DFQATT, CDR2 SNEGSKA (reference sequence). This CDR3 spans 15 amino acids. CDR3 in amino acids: CSARWDRGLGDTQYI. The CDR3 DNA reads TGCAGTGCTAGATGGGACAGGGGGCTTGGGGATACGCAGTATATT.

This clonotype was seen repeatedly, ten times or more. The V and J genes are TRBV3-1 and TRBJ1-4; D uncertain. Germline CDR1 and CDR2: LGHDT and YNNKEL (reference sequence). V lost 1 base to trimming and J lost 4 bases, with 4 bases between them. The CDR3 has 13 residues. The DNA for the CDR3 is TGTGCCAGCAGCCAAGGCCTTAATGAAAAACTGTTTTTT. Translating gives CASSQGLNEKLFF.

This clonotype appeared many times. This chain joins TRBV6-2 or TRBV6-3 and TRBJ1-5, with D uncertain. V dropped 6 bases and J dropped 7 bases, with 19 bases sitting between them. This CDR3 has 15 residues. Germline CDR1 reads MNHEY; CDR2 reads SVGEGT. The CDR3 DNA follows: TGTGCCAGCAGCCGCGATAGTAGTTCGGGGCAGCCCCAGCATTTT. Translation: CASSRDSSSGQPQHF.

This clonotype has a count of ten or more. This CDR3 is CASRRAGVDTGELFF. For the CDR3, the DNA is TGTGCCAGCCGTAGGGCGGGAGTGGACACCGGGGAGCTGTTTTTT. This rearrangement joins TRBV6-2 or TRBV6-3 to TRBJ2-2; 7 bases are shared with TRBD2. The CDR3 spans 15 residues. V lost 8 bases and J lost 3; bases outside the gene matches: 9. Germline V gives CDR1 MNHEY, CDR2 SVGEGT.

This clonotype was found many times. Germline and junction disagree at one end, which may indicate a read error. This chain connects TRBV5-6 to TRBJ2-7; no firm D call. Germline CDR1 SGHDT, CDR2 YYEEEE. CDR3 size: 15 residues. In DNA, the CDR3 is TGTGCCAGCAGCCCAGCCCTTAGCTTCTCCGACGAGCAGTACTTC. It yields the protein CASSPALSFSDEQYF.

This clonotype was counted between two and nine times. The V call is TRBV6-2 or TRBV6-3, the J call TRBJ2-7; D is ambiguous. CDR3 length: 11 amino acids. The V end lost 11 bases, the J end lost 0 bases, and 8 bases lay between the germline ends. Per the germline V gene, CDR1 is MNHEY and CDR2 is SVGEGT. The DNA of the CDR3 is TGTGCCGTCACTCGCTCCTACGAGCAGTACTTC. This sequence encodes CAVTRSYEQYF.